This T cell receptor beta chain was documented in a study of shared clonotypes between healthy human individuals. Sequencing was performed with immunoSEQ multiplex PCR; in TCRdb, only in-frame clones are kept and a portion is missing. The sample comprises nearly 1,000,000 clones, approximately 76% of which are singletons, and approximately 1.5% rests with the top ten. The TCR sequence derives from a man between 18 and 35 years old in good health. The sequencing input was memory CD4+ T cells sorted from blood. The subset: CD45RA-negative fraction.

CDR3 DNA: TGTGCCAGCAGTGGACGGGAGAGACCGAACACTGAAGCTTTCTTT. This codes for CASSGRERPNTEAFF. The chain uses TRBV25-1 and TRBJ1-1; no clear D gene. The germline V gene encodes CDR1 MGHDK and CDR2 SYGVNS. The CDR3 runs 15 residues. V lost 4 bases, J lost 1 base, and 13 bases lay in between. Supplemented by reference TRBV25-1 and TRBJ1-1, the full variable domain reads EADIYQTPRYLVIGTGKKITLECSQTMGHDKMYWYQQDPGMELHLIHYSYGVNSTEKGDLSSESTVSRIRTEHFPLTLESARPSHTSQYLCASSGRERPNTEAFFGQGTRLTVV.